This entry is about one T cell receptor beta chain. CDR3 length equals 13 residues. Trimming removed 2 bases from V and 8 bases from J; junction bases left unmatched: 5. CDR1 and CDR2 from the germline V gene are SEHNR and FQNEAQ (reference sequence). The data were taken from a study of blood T cell repertoires in COVID-19. Study-wide context: Whether acute or convalescent, the COVID-19 samples came from the United States, Italy and Spain. Nucleic acid was either cDNA or gDNA, and it came from T cells, B-cell-depleted T cells, or PBMCs.

Authors' methods: The assay estimated nucleated cells by amplifying reference gene primers. Clones were sequenced by immunoSEQ multiplex PCR, and TCRdb holds only the in-frame ones, with some missing. V, J and clone size derive from that table, while D and trimming were established from the DNA sequence. The sample holds 150,000 to 200,000 clones, just under 90% seen once. This chain uses TRBV7-9 with TRBJ1-2, with 7 bases identical to TRBD1. The sequenced sample consisted of peripheral blood. The TCR originated in a man aged 18 to 29 with active or convalescent COVID-19. Here the CDR3 reads CASSLMKQGGYTF. The CDR3 nucleotides are TGTGCCAGCAGCTTAATGAAACAGGGGGGCTACACCTTC.